The following is a TCR beta chain sequence with its context. Its cognate antigen is unknown. Germline lookup yields CDR1 SGHDN and CDR2 FVKESK. The CDR3 runs 15 residues. After removal of 4 bases from V and 5 bases from J, the junction contained 11 bases not matched to a gene. The data belong to a study of cytomegalovirus exposure and HLA in healthy donors. The study, taken as a whole, reports: There were a few CMV-associated chains whose specificity for CMV antigens was confirmed in vitro. A missense DCLRE1C variant was associated with V- and J-gene trimming of TCR beta chains in a later analysis, and an independent cohort replicated the association. Prior analysis indicated that the majority of TCR beta V segments exhibited productivity approximately 87% or approximately 30% of the time.

All the people who gave samples were healthy bone marrow donors. The study ran its PCR with 60 Vbeta and 13 Jbeta primers. Some clones are missing from TCRdb's copy, which holds only in-frame ones; the method was immunoSEQ multiplex PCR. The profile shows about 190,000 clones, 60% to 85% of them singletons. Sequencing was done on a sample of PBMCs. The rearrangement joins TRBV14 to TRBJ2-7; 7 nucleotides align to TRBD2. The receptor was isolated from a woman between 18 and 29 years old in good health and CMV-seronegative. CDR3 sequence reads: CASSPRGVVFHEQYF. Written as DNA, the CDR3 is TGTGCCAGCAGCCCCCGGGGGGTAGTGTTCCACGAGCAGTACTTC.